Below, 24 T cell receptor beta chains from the same sample are listed, as sequenced in a study of blood T cell repertoires in COVID-19. Produced via immunoSEQ multiplex PCR; TCRdb's table is partial and in-frame only. In the table there are 29,000 or so clones, more than 75% of which are singletons. Sequenced: peripheral blood. These receptors all come from a human donor in a cohort sampled during active COVID-19. The donor label of this sample is uncertain.

The chain uses TRBV27 and TRBJ2-5; 8 bases align to TRBD1. CDR1 is MNHEY and CDR2 is SMNVEV in the germline V gene (reference sequence). Germline trimming cut 4 bases from V and 4 bases from J; bases unmatched to any gene: 14. This CDR3 comprises 17 residues. The CDR3 region is CASSYFSDRDRRETQYF. The CDR3 DNA reads TGTGCCAGCAGTTACTTTTCGGACAGGGATAGGCGAGAGACCCAGTACTTC.

J is TRBJ1-4 and V is TRBV12-3 or TRBV12-4; D is uncertain. Between the trimmed V and J ends, which lost 2 bases and 8 bases, there was a span of 6 bases. The CDR3 is 12 residues long. The CDR3 DNA reads as TGTGCCAGCAGTTTAAGGAGGGAAAAACTGTTTTTT. It translates to CASSLRREKLFF.

This clone was observed a few times. The chain joins TRBV28 to TRBJ2-1, with 14 bases aligning to TRBD2. V trimming: 3 bases; J trimming: 2 bases; junction bases outside the gene matches: 9. Germline V lookup: CDR1 MDHEN, CDR2 SYDVKM. The CDR3 sequence is 19 residues long. The CDR3 here is CASSLVGTSGSSTYNEQFF. The CDR3 region has the DNA TGTGCCAGCAGTTTGGTCGGGACTAGCGGGAGCTCCACCTACAATGAGCAGTTCTTC.

The V and J genes are TRBV5-1 and TRBJ1-5, with D perhaps matching TRBD1 (6 bases). Germline lookup yields CDR1 SGHRS and CDR2 YFSETQ. Trimming took off 1 base at V and 5 bases at J, with 19 bases between the two ends. The CDR3 has 17 amino acids. The CDR3 DNA reads as TGCGCCAGCAGCTTGTCTCCCCAGGGGCAGGGGTATCAGCCCCAGCATTTT. The encoded protein is CASSLSPQGQGYQPQHF.

This chain joins TRBV6-5 and TRBJ1-2, with a tentative D call TRBD1 (5 bases). V was shortened by 4 bases and J by 5 bases, with 8 bases between the two germline ends. The length of the CDR3 is 12 residues. From germline, CDR1 is MNHEY and CDR2 SVGAGI. CDR3 in amino acids: CASSFQGYGYTF. The DNA for the CDR3 is TGTGCCAGCAGTTTTCAGGGTTATGGCTACACCTTC.

The chain has TRBV5-1 and TRBJ1-2, with a possible D match to TRBD1 (6 bases). V lost 1 base and J 3 bases, leaving 10 bases between the germline ends. The CDR3 runs to 14 residues. Germline V CDR1 and CDR2: SGHRS, YFSETQ. CDR3 DNA: TGCGCCAGCAGCTTGATGACAGGAGACTATGGCTACACCTTC. Residues: CASSLMTGDYGYTF.

The genes are TRBV3-1 (or the pseudogene TRBV3-2) and TRBJ1-3; D call uncertain. The V end was cut by 1 base, the J end by 8 bases, with 12 bases between. The CDR3 sequence is 14 residues long. The germline V gene has CDR1 LGHDT and CDR2 YNNKEL (reference sequence). CDR3 protein: CASSQGAGEDTIYF. CDR3 DNA: TGTGCCAGCAGCCAAGGGGCAGGTGAAGACACCATATATTTT.

The rearrangement links TRBV19 to TRBJ1-5; the D gene is possibly TRBD1 (6 bases). Per germline, CDR1 LNHDA and CDR2 SQIVND (reference sequence). There are 12 residues in the CDR3. Trimming removed 5 bases at V and 5 bases at J, with 7 bases between. The CDR3 DNA is TGTGCCAGTAGTCAGGGGTATCAGCCCCAGCATTTT. Residues: CASSQGYQPQHF.

The J gene is TRBJ1-3, the V gene TRBV25-1; D not resolved. V gave up 6 bases and J gave up 4 bases, with 16 bases separating them. This CDR3 region has 15 residues. CDR1 MGHDK and CDR2 SYGVNS come from the germline V gene. Here the CDR3 reads CASSPGVRAGNTIYF. The CDR3 DNA sequence: TGTGCCAGCAGCCCCGGGGTGAGGGCAGGAAACACCATATATTTT.

This chain joins TRBV5-5 and TRBJ2-5; 9 nucleotides line up with TRBD1. Trimming at V came to 3 bases and at J to 5 bases, leaving 2 bases not matched to a gene. Germline V gene lookup returns CDR1 SGHKS and CDR2 YYEKEE (reference sequence). The CDR3 is 13 residues long. CDR3 sequence: CASSSDRGETQYF. The CDR3 nucleotides are TGTGCCAGCAGCTCGGACAGGGGTGAGACCCAGTACTTC.

V is TRBV5-5 and J is TRBJ1-1; the match to TRBD1 covers 7 bases. In germline, CDR1 is SGHKS, CDR2 YYEKEE (reference sequence). The CDR3 spans 13 residues. J lost 6 bases, V lost 0 bases, and 2 bases had no gene match. DNA of the CDR3: TGTGCCAGCAGCTTGGTCGGGACAGCTGAAGCTTTCTTT. Its translation is CASSLVGTAEAFF.

The sample holds a few counts of this clone. The CDR3 DNA sequence: TGTGCCAGCAGTTTGGAGAGACAGGGGGAAGCTTTCTTT. Translating gives CASSLERQGEAFF. This chain uses TRBV12-3 or TRBV12-4 with TRBJ1-1; 8 positions match TRBD1. CDR3 size: 13 residues. V lost 3 bases, J lost 8 bases, and 5 bases stayed unmatched.

V usage is TRBV24-1 and J usage is TRBJ2-3; 9 positions match TRBD1. CDR3 length: 17 residues. The V gene end was trimmed by 4 bases and the J gene end by 4 bases; junction bases not matched to a gene: 11. CDR1 KGHDR and CDR2 SFDVKD come from the germline V gene. CDR3 in amino acids: CATSESTGGVEADTQYF. CDR3 nucleotide sequence: TGTGCCACCAGTGAATCGACAGGGGGTGTGGAAGCAGATACGCAGTATTTT.

The chain combines TRBV19 with TRBJ1-6; possibly TRBD1 for D (5 bases). The CDR3 has 15 residues. Per the germline V gene, CDR1 is LNHDA and CDR2 is SQIVND (reference sequence). Trimming removed 1 base at V and 5 bases at J, with 9 bases between. The CDR3 DNA is TGTGCCAGTAGTATAGGTGGACAAAATAATTCACCCCTCCACTTT. It codes for CASSIGGQNNSPLHF.

The chain joins TRBV6-5 to TRBJ1-5; weak D call: TRBD1 (6 bases). This CDR3 contains 15 residues. The V end was cut by 0 bases, the J end by 4 bases, with 10 bases between. CDR1 is MNHEY and CDR2 is SVGAGI in the germline V gene. The CDR3 is CASSYSGGVNQPQHF. CDR3 DNA sequence: TGTGCCAGCAGTTACTCAGGGGGGGTAAATCAGCCCCAGCATTTT.

The chain carries TRBV28 and TRBJ2-3, with 8 bases fitting TRBD1. In germline, CDR1 is MDHEN, CDR2 SYDVKM. V lost 6 bases, J lost 4 bases, and 3 bases stayed unmatched. This CDR3 contains 13 residues. This chain's CDR3 is CASRKQGADTQYF. For the CDR3, the DNA is TGTGCCAGCAGAAAACAGGGGGCAGATACGCAGTATTTT.

This clone was detected only once. V gene TRBV5-1 combines with J gene TRBJ2-3; D might be TRBD1 (6 bases). Trimming left V 4 bases short and J 2 bases short, with 17 bases between. Germline assignment: CDR1 SGHRS and CDR2 YFSETQ. The CDR3 is 16 residues long. In DNA form, the CDR3 reads TGCGCCAGCAGCCCCAGCCGCACAGGGATCACAGATACGCAGTATTTT. This gives the protein CASSPSRTGITDTQYF.

The chain links TRBV4-1 to TRBJ2-3; the D is unclear. V dropped 4 bases and J dropped 2 bases, with 7 bases sitting between them. The CDR3 is made up of 13 amino acids. The germline V gene has CDR1 MGHRA and CDR2 YSYEKL. In nucleotides, the CDR3 is TGCGCCAGCAGCCCCCGACTCACAGATACGCAGTATTTT. Encoded protein: CASSPRLTDTQYF.

J is TRBJ2-7 and V is TRBV5-1, with 8 bases identical to TRBD1. The CDR3 loop spans 16 amino acids. CDR1 is SGHRS, CDR2 YFSETQ, per germline. V gave up 4 bases and J gave up 1 base; unmatched junction bases: 10. In DNA form, the CDR3 reads TGCGCCAGCAGCCCAACCGGGACAGGATTGTCCTACGAGCAGTACTTC. Residues: CASSPTGTGLSYEQYF.

The chain carries TRBV11-3 and TRBJ2-1; 7 bases map to TRBD2. The ends lost 1 base at V and 2 bases at J; junction bases unmatched: 5. CDR1 is SGHNT, CDR2 YENEEA, per germline. This CDR3 has 16 amino acids. Here the CDR3 DNA reads TGTGCCAGCAGCTTAGCTCGCGGGGGAACCTACAATGAGCAGTTCTTC. Translated, it gives CASSLARGGTYNEQFF.

The gene calls are TRBV27 and TRBJ1-5; 8 nucleotides align to TRBD1. V was pared by 10 bases and J by 6 bases, with 11 bases of the junction left unmatched. The germline CDR1 and CDR2 sequences are MNHEY and SMNVEV (reference sequence). The CDR3 extends over 14 amino acids. In nucleotides, the CDR3 is TGTGCCACCTCAAACGGACAGGGCGGTCAGCCCCAGCATTTT. This codes for CATSNGQGGQPQHF.

V gene TRBV5-1 combines with J gene TRBJ2-7, with a weak D call TRBD1 (6 bases). This CDR3 is built from 13 residues. Germline V CDR1 and CDR2: SGHRS, YFSETQ. V was cut by 0 bases and J by 7 bases, with 11 bases left in between. CDR3 bases: TGCGCCAGCAGCTTGGGGGGGCCGGGGGAGCAGTACTTC. It is translated as CASSLGGPGEQYF.

This chain uses TRBV9 with TRBJ2-2, with 14 bases lining up with TRBD2. V was pared by 0 bases and J by 5 bases, with 6 bases of the junction left unmatched. This CDR3 is built from 18 residues. Germline values: CDR1 SGDLS, CDR2 YYNGEE. In DNA, the CDR3 is TGTGCCAGCAGCGTAGGCGGACTAGCGGGAGGCTTAACCGGGGAGCTGTTTTTT. Amino acids: CASSVGGLAGGLTGELFF.

This clone was picked up one time. The chain recombines TRBV5-1 with TRBJ1-2; 7 bases are shared with TRBD1. Germline values: CDR1 SGHRS, CDR2 YFSETQ. There are 14 residues in the CDR3. V dropped 2 bases and J dropped 4; count of bases not matched to a gene: 5. The CDR3 DNA follows: TGCGCCAGCAGCTTTGGGGACAGCCTCTATGGCTACACCTTC. Translated, it gives CASSFGDSLYGYTF.